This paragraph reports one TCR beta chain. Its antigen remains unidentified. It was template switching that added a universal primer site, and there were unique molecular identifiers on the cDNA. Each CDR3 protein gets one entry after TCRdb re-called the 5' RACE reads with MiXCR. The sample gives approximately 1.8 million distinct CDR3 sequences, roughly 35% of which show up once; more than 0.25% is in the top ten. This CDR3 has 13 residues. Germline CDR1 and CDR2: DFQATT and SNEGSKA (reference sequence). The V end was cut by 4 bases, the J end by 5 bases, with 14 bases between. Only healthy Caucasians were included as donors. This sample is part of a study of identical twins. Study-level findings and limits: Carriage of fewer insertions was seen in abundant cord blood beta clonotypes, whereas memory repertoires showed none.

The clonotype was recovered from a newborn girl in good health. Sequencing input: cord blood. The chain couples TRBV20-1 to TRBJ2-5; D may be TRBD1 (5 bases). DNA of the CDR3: TGCAGTGCTAAATGGCAGGGTTTTGAGACCCAGTACTTC. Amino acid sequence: CSAKWQGFETQYF.